This is a list of T cell receptor beta chains from one sample in a study of beta chain features in type 1 diabetes. Assay: immunoSEQ multiplex PCR; the TCRdb copy retains only in-frame clones and omits some. The sample has 15,000 to 19,000 clones, about three quarters seen once. The sequenced sample consisted of Tregs from blood. The receptors stem from a man aged 25 to 40 with type 1 diabetes. The CDR3 runs from the conserved cysteine through the conserved F or W. The D gene is left open where the match is weak. Clone size is shown for a subset of rows, as once, few, many or a class of expanded clone.

abundance	d_gene	j_gene	v_gene	CDR3nt	CDR3aa
-	-	TRBJ2-1	TRBV7-9	TGTGCCAGCAACGGAGGAGGGGCCTGGAATGAGCAGTTCTTC	CASNGGGAWNEQFF
-	-	TRBJ1-1	TRBV6-6	TGTGCCAGCAGCCTCGAGCAGGGGAACACTGAAGCTTTCTTT	CASSLEQGNTEAFF
-	TRBD1	TRBJ1-1	TRBV2	TGTGCCAGCAACCCGACAGGGATCAGGCCTGAAGCTTTCTTT	CASNPTGIRPEAFF
-	TRBD2	TRBJ2-1	TRBV6-1	TGTGCCAGCCTAGCGGGAGGGCCTAATGAGCAGTTCTTC	CASLAGGPNEQFF
few	TRBD1	TRBJ2-2	TRBV6-1	TGTGCCAGCAACCAACAGGGGGACACCGGGGAGCTGTTTTTT	CASNQQGDTGELFF
-	TRBD1	TRBJ2-7	TRBV19	TGTGCCAGTAGTATAGATACCTCCGGGACAGGGAACCCAAGGGCCTACGAGCAGTACTTC	CASSIDTSGTGNPRAYEQYF
-	-	TRBJ1-5	TRBV19	TGTGCCAGTAGTAGGACAGCAGTGTACGATCAGCCCCAGCATTTT	CASSRTAVYDQPQHF
-	-	TRBJ1-5	TRBV6-1	TGTGCCAGCAGTGAAGTAGGGGGACGGCAGCCCCAGCATTTT	CASSEVGGRQPQHF
-	TRBD2	TRBJ2-3	TRBV6-5	TGTGCCAGCAGTTACCGCGGCGGGGGGCGGGATACGCAGTATTTT	CASSYRGGGRDTQYF
-	-	TRBJ2-7	TRBV5-1	TGCGCCAGCAGCCCCGAAGGGACTGGTTTGGGCGAGCAGTACTTC	CASSPEGTGLGEQYF
-	TRBD1	TRBJ1-6	TRBV27	TGTGCCAGCAGTTTAGAGGGGGCGCGGTACTCACCCCTCCACTTT	CASSLEGARYSPLHF
few	TRBD2	TRBJ2-7	TRBV5-6	TGTGCCAGCAGCTCACCGGGACTAGCGGGATCGACCAGGCCCTACGAGCAGTACTTC	CASSSPGLAGSTRPYEQYF
-	TRBD1	TRBJ2-7	TRBV4-1	TGCGCCAGCAGCCAACACGGTCAGGGGGCGTCACCGCCGGAGAGGTACTTC	CASSQHGQGASPPERYF
-	-	TRBJ2-3	TRBV9	TGTGCCAGCAGCCCTGGCCGAGATACGCAGTATTTT	CASSPGRDTQYF
-	-	TRBJ1-1	TRBV2	TGTGCCAGCAGGGATACAGGTTTCGCTCAAGCTTTCTTT	CASRDTGFAQAFF
-	TRBD2	TRBJ2-5	TRBV7-9	TGTGCCAGCAGCTTATGGGGGGGTCCGGAGACCCAGTACTTC	CASSLWGGPETQYF
few	TRBD2	TRBJ2-4	TRBV7-2	TGTGCCAGCAGCTTAGTAGCGGGGGGGCCAATTGCCAAAAACATTCAGTACTTC	CASSLVAGGPIAKNIQYF
-	-	TRBJ1-6	TRBV6-1	TGTGCCAGCAGTGACTTCTATAATTCACCCCTCCACTTT	CASSDFYNSPLHF
few	-	TRBJ2-5	TRBV29-1	TGCAGCGTAGGTCCACAGACAAGTAACTTAGAGACCCAGTACTTC	CSVGPQTSNLETQYF
few	-	TRBJ2-5	TRBV5-1	TGCGCCAGCAGCTTCGGACAGAAAAAAGAGACCCAGTACTTC	CASSFGQKKETQYF
-	-	TRBJ2-5	TRBV18	TGTGCCAGCTCACCGGGAGGACGGATCCAAGAGACCCAGTACTTC	CASSPGGRIQETQYF
-	TRBD1	TRBJ2-1	TRBV10-3	TGTGCCATCAGTGATAAGGGGGCATATGAGCAGTTCTTC	CAISDKGAYEQFF
once	-	TRBJ1-2	TRBV7-8	TGTGCCAGCAGCATGACAGGAGGTGTCTATGGCTACACCTTC	CASSMTGGVYGYTF
few	-	TRBJ1-5	TRBV6-1	TGTGCCAGCAGTGACCTCGGGTCCTCCGGGCCCCAGCATTTT	CASSDLGSSGPQHF
few	TRBD1	TRBJ2-2	TRBV7-2	TGTGCCAGCAGAAATACCCGGGACAGGTGGCGAGCCGGGGAGCTGTTTTTT	CASRNTRDRWRAGELFF
-	TRBD2	TRBJ2-7	TRBV5-5	TGTGCCAGCAGCTTTTCAGCGGGAACCTACGAGCAGTACTTC	CASSFSAGTYEQYF
-	TRBD2	TRBJ2-7	TRBV5-6	TGTGCCAGCAGCTTGGGCGGGGGTGAGCAGTACTTC	CASSLGGGEQYF
-	-	TRBJ1-4	TRBV5-5	TGTGCCAGCAGCTCCTATGGGCCCAATGAAAAACTGTTTTTT	CASSSYGPNEKLFF
-	-	TRBJ2-7	TRBV12-2	TGTGCAAGTCCCCCGGGACACCCTCATTTGGGGCAGTACTTC	CASPPGHPHLGQYF
-	TRBD1	TRBJ2-3	TRBV5-1	TGCGCCAGCAGCTTGCAACAGGGGAACACAGATACGCAGTATTTT	CASSLQQGNTDTQYF
few	-	TRBJ2-5	TRBV5-4	TGTGCCAGCAGCTTGGATGGGACGGCGGCGGGACAAGAGACCCAGTACTTC	CASSLDGTAAGQETQYF
few	TRBD1	TRBJ2-7	TRBV10-3	TGTGCCATCAGTGACTGGACAGGGATGGAGCAGTACTTC	CAISDWTGMEQYF
-	TRBD1	TRBJ1-5	TRBV6-5	TGTGCCAGCAGCAAGACAGGGTCAAATCAGCCCCAGCATTTT	CASSKTGSNQPQHF
-	-	TRBJ1-4	TRBV5-1	TGCGCCAGCAGCTTGGCTGGGAGTAGCAATGAAAAACTGTTTTTT	CASSLAGSSNEKLFF
few	-	TRBJ2-7	TRBV2	TGTGCCAGCAGTGATAAGGGGGGGTACGAGCAGTACTTC	CASSDKGGYEQYF
-	TRBD2	TRBJ2-3	TRBV5-4	TGTGCCAGCAGCCTGACTAGCGGGGCAGATACGCAGTATTTT	CASSLTSGADTQYF
-	TRBD2	TRBJ2-3	TRBV7-3	TGTGCCAGCAGCAAGGGCCCACCTGCAGCGGGGGGGCTGTTAGATACGCAGTATTTT	CASSKGPPAAGGLLDTQYF
-	-	TRBJ1-1	TRBV7-9	TGTGCCAGCAGCTTAGGACGGGGGGTCACTGAAGCTTTCTTT	CASSLGRGVTEAFF
-	TRBD1	TRBJ1-2	TRBV29-1	TGCAGCGTTGTTATCACAGGGGGCGCCAACTATGGCTACACCTTC	CSVVITGGANYGYTF
-	-	TRBJ2-7	TRBV4-1	TGCGCCAGCAGCCTAAGGGGAGGCCCGTACGAGCAGTACTTC	CASSLRGGPYEQYF
few	TRBD1	TRBJ1-2	TRBV5-5	TGTGCCAGCAGCCTGACAGGGAGTAGCGGCTACACCTTC	CASSLTGSSGYTF
few	TRBD2	TRBJ2-1	TRBV10-1	TGCGCCAGCAGCGCGGGACTAGCGGGCGCCCACTACAATGAGCAGTTCTTC	CASSAGLAGAHYNEQFF
-	TRBD2	TRBJ2-7	TRBV6-6	TGTGCCAGCAGTTACGGGGAGGGAAGGTCCTACGAGCAGTACTTC	CASSYGEGRSYEQYF
-	TRBD2	TRBJ2-3	TRBV30	TGTGCCTGGACCCACGGACTAGCGGCCACAGATACGCAGTATTTT	CAWTHGLAATDTQYF
-	-	TRBJ2-2	TRBV10-2	TGCGCCAGCAGTAGACAAGGAGGGAACACCGGGGAGCTGTTTTTT	CASSRQGGNTGELFF
-	TRBD1	TRBJ1-2	TRBV4-1	TGCGCCAGCAGCCAACCTTTTAGACAGGGAGTGAGCGATGGCTACACCTTC	CASSQPFRQGVSDGYTF
-	-	TRBJ1-6	TRBV9	TGTGCCAGCAGCCCAAGGGACACAGATTCACCCCTCCACTTT	CASSPRDTDSPLHF
-	-	TRBJ1-1	TRBV19	TGTGCCAGTAGTATTCGGGGAAACACTGAAGCTTTCTTT	CASSIRGNTEAFF
few	-	TRBJ2-2	TRBV19	TGTGCCAGTAGCCTAACGATGACAGCGAACACCGGGGAGCTGTTTTTT	CASSLTMTANTGELFF
-	-	TRBJ1-1	TRBV27	TGTGCCAGCAGTAAACACAGGGAGTCAAGGTACACTGAAGCTTTCTTT	CASSKHRESRYTEAFF
-	TRBD2	TRBJ2-3	TRBV25-1	TGTGCCTCACAAGGGGAGGCGGGAGATCGGGATACGCAGTATTTT	CASQGEAGDRDTQYF
-	-	TRBJ2-7	TRBV6-5	TGTGCCAGCAGTTACTCGACAGTTACCTACGAGCAGTACTTC	CASSYSTVTYEQYF
-	-	TRBJ1-4	TRBV19	TGTGCCAGTAGTATACCCGAGACAGCCCTCGAGGAAAAACTGTTTTTT	CASSIPETALEEKLFF
-	-	TRBJ2-5	TRBV6-1	TGTGCCAGCAGTGAAGCCCGCCTTCGGGTGATCCAGTACTTC	CASSEARLRVIQYF
-	-	TRBJ1-6	TRBV7-9	TGTGCCAGCAGCCACGGGAACTCACCCCTCCACTTT	CASSHGNSPLHF
-	TRBD1	TRBJ2-5	TRBV2	TGTGCCAGCAGTACTCAGGGGGCTCAAGAGACCCAGTACTTC	CASSTQGAQETQYF
-	TRBD2	TRBJ2-3	TRBV6-6	TGTGCCAGCAGTCCACGGGGACTAGCGGGAGTTGATACGCAGTATTTT	CASSPRGLAGVDTQYF
-	TRBD1	TRBJ2-7	TRBV5-4	TGTGCCAGCAGCGCCCCGGGACAGGGGGAATACGAGCAGTACTTC	CASSAPGQGEYEQYF
-	-	TRBJ2-6	TRBV30	TGTGCCTGGAGTGTACTCTCTGGGGCCAACGTCCTGACTTTC	CAWSVLSGANVLTF